This TCR beta chain stems from a study of identical twins. This clonotype was counted ten times or more. Trimming took 3 bases from V and 0 from J, leaving 5 bases between them. The V gene's germline CDR1 is SQVTM and CDR2 ANQGSEA. The CDR3 extends over 13 amino acids. TCRdb fed the 5' RACE reads into MiXCR, producing one record per CDR3 protein. The data contain 450,000 or so distinct CDR3 sequences, over 12% of them seen just once; the ten biggest clones take up around 0.57%. The same specimen was also included in a second study, on yellow fever vaccine responses in identical twins.

This TCR derives from a woman between 18 and 29 years old in good health. The specimen was CD4+ T cells sorted from blood. This chain joins TRBV29-1 and TRBJ2-2; D gene unclear. The CDR3 is CSVDSSNTGELFF. CDR3 sequence (DNA): TGCAGCGTTGACAGCTCGAACACCGGGGAGCTGTTTTTT.